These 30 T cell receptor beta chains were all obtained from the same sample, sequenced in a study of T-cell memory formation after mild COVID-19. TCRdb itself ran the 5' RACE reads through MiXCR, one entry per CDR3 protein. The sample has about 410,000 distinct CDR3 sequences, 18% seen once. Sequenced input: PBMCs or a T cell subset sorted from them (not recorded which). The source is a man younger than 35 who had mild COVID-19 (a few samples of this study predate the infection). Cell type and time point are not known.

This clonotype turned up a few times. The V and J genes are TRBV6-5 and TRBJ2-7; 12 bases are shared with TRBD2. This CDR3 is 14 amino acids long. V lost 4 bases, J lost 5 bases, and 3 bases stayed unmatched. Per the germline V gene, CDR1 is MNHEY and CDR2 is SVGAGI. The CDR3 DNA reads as TGTGCCAGCAGTTGGACTAGCGGGGTGGACGAGCAGTACTTC. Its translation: CASSWTSGVDEQYF.

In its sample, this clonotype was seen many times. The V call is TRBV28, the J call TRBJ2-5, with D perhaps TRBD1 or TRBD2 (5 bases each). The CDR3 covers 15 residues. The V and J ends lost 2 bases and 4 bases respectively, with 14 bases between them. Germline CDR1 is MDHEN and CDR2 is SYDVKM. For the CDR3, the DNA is TGTGCCAGCAGTTTAGGGGCTGTGAGCGGAGAGACCCAGTACTTC. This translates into CASSLGAVSGETQYF.

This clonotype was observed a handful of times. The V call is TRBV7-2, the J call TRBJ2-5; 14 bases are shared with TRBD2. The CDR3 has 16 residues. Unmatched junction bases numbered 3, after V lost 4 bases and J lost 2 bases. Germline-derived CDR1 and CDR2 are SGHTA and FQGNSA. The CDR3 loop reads CASSWGLAGVQETQYF. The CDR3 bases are TGTGCCAGCAGCTGGGGACTAGCGGGGGTACAAGAGACCCAGTACTTC.

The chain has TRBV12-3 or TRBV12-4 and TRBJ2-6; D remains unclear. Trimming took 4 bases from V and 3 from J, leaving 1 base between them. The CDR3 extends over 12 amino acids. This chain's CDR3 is CASSYGANVLTF. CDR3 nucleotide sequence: TGTGCCAGCAGTTATGGGGCCAACGTCCTGACTTTC.

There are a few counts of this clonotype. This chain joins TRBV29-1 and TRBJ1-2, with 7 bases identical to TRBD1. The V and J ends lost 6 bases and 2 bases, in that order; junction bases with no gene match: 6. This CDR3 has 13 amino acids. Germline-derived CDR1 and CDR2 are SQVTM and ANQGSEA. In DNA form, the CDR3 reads TGCAGCGTCGACAGGGCGCTGAACTATGGCTACACCTTC. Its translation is CSVDRALNYGYTF.

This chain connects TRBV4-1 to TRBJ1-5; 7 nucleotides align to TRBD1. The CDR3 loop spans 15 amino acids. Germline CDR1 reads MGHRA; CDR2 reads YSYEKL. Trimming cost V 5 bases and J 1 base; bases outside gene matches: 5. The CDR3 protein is CASSAGGQSNQPQHF. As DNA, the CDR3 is TGCGCCAGCAGCGCAGGGGGGCAGAGCAATCAGCCCCAGCATTTT.

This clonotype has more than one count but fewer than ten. Here the CDR3 DNA reads TGTGCCAGCACTCGGAGAGGGACACCCAGATTTCAAGAGACCCAGTACTTC. Translating gives CASTRRGTPRFQETQYF. V and J are TRBV27 and TRBJ2-5; D is perhaps TRBD1 (6 bases). Trimming took 7 bases from V and 2 from J, leaving 23 bases between them. Germline assignment: CDR1 MNHEY and CDR2 SMNVEV (reference sequence). This CDR3 spans 17 amino acids.

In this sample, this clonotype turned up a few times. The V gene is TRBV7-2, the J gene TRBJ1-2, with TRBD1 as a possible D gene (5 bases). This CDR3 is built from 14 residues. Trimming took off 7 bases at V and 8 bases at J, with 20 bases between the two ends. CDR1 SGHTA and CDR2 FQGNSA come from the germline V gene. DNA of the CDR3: TGTGCCAGCACCCCACCACAGGCCTATGGAGGCTACACCTTC. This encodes CASTPPQAYGGYTF.

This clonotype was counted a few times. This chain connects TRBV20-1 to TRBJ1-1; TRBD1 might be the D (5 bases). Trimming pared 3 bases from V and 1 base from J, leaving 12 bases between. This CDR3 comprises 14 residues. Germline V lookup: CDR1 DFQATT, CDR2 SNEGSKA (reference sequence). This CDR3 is CSASWEGSNTEAFF. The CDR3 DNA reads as TGCAGTGCTAGTTGGGAGGGGTCGAACACTGAAGCTTTCTTT.

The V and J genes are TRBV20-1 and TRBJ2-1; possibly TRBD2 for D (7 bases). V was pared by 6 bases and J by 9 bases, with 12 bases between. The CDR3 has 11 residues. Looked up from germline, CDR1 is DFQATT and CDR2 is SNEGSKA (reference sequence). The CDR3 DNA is TGCAGTGCGGGGGGGCCGGGTGAGCAGTTCTTC. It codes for CSAGGPGEQFF.

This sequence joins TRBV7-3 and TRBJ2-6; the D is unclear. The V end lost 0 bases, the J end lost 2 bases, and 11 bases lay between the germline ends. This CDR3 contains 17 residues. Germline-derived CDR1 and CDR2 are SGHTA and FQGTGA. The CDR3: CASSLTGGKTGANVLTF. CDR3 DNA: TGTGCCAGCAGCTTAACGGGTGGTAAAACTGGGGCCAACGTCCTGACTTTC. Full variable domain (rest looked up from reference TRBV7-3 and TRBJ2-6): GAGVSQTPSNKVTEKGKYVELRCDPISGHTALYWYRQSLGQGPEFLIYFQGTGAADDSGLPNDRFFAVRPEGSVSTLKIQRTERGDSAVYLCASSLTGGKTGANVLTFGAGSRLTVL.

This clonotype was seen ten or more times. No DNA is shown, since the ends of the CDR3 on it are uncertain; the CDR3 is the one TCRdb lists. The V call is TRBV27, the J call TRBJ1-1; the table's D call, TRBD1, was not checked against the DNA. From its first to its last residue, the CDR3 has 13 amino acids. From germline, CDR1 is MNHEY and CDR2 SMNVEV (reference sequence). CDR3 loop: CAVGPGQGTEAFF.

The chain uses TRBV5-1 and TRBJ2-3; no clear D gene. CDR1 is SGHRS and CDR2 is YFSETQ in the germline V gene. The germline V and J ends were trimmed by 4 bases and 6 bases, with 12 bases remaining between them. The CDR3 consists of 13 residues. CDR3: CASSLTSRDTQYF. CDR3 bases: TGCGCCAGCAGCCTGACAAGCAGGGATACGCAGTATTTT.

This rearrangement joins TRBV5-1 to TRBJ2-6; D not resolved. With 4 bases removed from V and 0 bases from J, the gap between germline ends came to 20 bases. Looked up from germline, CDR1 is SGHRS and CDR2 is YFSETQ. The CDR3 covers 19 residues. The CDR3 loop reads CASSRIKGKGFSGANVLTF. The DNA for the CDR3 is TGCGCCAGCAGCAGAATTAAGGGAAAGGGCTTCTCTGGGGCCAACGTCCTGACTTTC.

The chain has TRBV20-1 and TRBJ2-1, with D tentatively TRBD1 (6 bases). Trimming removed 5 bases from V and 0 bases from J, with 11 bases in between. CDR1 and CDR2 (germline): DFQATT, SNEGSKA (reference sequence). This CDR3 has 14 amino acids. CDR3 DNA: TGCAGTGCTGGTTACAGGGACTCCTACAATGAGCAGTTCTTC. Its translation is CSAGYRDSYNEQFF.

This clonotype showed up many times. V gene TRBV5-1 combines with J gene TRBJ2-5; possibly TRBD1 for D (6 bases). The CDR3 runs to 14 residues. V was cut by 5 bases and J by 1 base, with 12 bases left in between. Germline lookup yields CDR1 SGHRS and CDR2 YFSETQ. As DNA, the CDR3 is TGCGCCAGCAGAACTGGACAGCTCCAAGAGACCCAGTACTTC. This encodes CASRTGQLQETQYF.

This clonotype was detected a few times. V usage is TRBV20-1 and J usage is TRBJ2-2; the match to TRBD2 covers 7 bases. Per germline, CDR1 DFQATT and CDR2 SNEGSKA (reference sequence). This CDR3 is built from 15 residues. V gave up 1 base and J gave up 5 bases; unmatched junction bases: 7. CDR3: CSARVWSGVTGELFF. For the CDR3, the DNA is TGCAGTGCTAGAGTCTGGAGCGGGGTAACCGGGGAGCTGTTTTTT.

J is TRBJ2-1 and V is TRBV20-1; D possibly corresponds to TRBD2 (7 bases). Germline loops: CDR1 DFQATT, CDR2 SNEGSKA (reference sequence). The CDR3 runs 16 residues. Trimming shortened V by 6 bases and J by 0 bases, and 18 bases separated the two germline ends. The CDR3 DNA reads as TGCAGTGCCCCCTTTAGGGGGGGTCACTCCTACAATGAGCAGTTCTTC. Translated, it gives CSAPFRGGHSYNEQFF.

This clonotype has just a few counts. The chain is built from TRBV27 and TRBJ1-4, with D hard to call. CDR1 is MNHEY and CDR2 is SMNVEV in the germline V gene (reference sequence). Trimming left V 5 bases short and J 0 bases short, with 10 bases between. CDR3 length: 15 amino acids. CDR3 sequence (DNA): TGTGCCAGCAGTCTCCGGATTGCAACTAATGAAAAACTGTTTTTT. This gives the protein CASSLRIATNEKLFF.

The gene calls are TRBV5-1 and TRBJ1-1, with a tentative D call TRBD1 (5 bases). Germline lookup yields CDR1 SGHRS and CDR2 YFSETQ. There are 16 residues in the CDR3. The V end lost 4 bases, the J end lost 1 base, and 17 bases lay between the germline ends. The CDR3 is CASSPGGWGRNTEAFF. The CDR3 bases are TGCGCCAGCAGCCCGGGGGGATGGGGCCGGAACACTGAAGCTTTCTTT. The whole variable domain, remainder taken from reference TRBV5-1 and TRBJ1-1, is KAGVTQTPRYLIKTRGQQVTLSCSPISGHRSVSWYQQTPGQGLQFLFEYFSETQRNKGNFPGRFSGRQFSNSRSEMNVSTLELGDSALYLCASSPGGWGRNTEAFFGQGTRLTVV.

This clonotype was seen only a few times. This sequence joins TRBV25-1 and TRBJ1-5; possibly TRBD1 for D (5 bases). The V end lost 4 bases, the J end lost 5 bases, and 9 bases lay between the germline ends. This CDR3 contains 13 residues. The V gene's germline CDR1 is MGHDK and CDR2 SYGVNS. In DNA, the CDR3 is TGTGCCAGCAGTGGGGGCGGGTATCAGCCCCAGCATTTT. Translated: CASSGGGYQPQHF.

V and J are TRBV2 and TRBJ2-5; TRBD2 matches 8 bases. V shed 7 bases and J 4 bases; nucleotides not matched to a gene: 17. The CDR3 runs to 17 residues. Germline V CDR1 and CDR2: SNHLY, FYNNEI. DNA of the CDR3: TGTGCCAGCACCCGCGGAGCGGGGGCCCCCCGGGGAGAGACCCAGTACTTC. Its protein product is CASTRGAGAPRGETQYF.

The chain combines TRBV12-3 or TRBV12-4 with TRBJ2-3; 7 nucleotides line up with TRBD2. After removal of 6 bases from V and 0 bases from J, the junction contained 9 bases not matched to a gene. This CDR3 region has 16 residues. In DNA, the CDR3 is TGTGCCAGCAGCTCCCGGGTGGGGGGGAGCACAGATACGCAGTATTTT. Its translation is CASSSRVGGSTDTQYF.

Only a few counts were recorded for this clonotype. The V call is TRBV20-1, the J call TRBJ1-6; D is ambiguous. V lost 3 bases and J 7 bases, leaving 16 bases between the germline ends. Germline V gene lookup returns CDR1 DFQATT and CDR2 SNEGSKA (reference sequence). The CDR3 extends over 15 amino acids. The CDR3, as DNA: TGCAGTGCTAGGTGGAGCGGGCCCCAAAATTCACCCCTCCACTTT. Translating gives CSARWSGPQNSPLHF.

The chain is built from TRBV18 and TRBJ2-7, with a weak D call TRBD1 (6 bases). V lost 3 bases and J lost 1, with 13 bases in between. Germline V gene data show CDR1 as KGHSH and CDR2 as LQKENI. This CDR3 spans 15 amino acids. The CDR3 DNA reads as TGTGCCAGCTCACCGAACAAGGGACATTCCTACGAGCAGTACGTC. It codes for CASSPNKGHSYEQYV.

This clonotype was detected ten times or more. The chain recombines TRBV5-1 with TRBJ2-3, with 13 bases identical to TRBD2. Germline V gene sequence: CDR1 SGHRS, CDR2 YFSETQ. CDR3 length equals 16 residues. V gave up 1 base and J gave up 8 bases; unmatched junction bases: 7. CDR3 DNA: TGCGCCAGCAGCTTGTATACTAGCGGGGGGGCAATTACGCAGTATTTT. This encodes CASSLYTSGGAITQYF. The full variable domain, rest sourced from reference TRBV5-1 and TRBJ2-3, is KAGVTQTPRYLIKTRGQQVTLSCSPISGHRSVSWYQQTPGQGLQFLFEYFSETQRNKGNFPGRFSGRQFSNSRSEMNVSTLELGDSALYLCASSLYTSGGAITQYFGPGTRLTVL.

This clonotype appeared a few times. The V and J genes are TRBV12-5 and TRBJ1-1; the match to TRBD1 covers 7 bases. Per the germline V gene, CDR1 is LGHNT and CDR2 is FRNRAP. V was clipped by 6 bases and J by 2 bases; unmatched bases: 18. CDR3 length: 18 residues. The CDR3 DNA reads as TGTGCTAGTGGCTACTCAATACCCTTAAGGGGGCCTAACACTGAAGCTTTCTTT. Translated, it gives CASGYSIPLRGPNTEAFF. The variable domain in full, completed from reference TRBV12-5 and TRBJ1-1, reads DARVTQTPRHKVTEMGQEVTMRCQPILGHNTVFWYRQTMMQGLELLAYFRNRAPLDDSGMPKDRFSAEMPDATLATLKIQPSEPRDSAVYFCASGYSIPLRGPNTEAFFGQGTRLTVV.

The DNA of the CDR3 is TGCGCCAGCAGCCTCCAACTAGGCACCGGGGAGCTGTTTTTT. Translating it yields CASSLQLGTGELFF. The chain is built from TRBV4-1 and TRBJ2-2; a weak D match, TRBD2 (5 bases). With 4 bases removed from V and 4 bases from J, the gap between germline ends came to 10 bases. Germline CDR1 reads MGHRA; CDR2 reads YSYEKL. The CDR3 contains 14 residues.

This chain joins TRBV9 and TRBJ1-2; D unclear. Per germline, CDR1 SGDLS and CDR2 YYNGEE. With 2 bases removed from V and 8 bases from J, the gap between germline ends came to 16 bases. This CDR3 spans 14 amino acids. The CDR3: CASSVLSPGHGYTF. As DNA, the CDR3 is TGTGCCAGCAGCGTTCTAAGTCCGGGCCACGGCTACACCTTC.

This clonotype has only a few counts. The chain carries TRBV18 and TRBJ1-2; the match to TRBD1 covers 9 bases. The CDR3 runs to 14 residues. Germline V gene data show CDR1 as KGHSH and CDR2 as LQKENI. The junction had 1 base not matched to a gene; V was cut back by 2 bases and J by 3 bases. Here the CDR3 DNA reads TGTGCCAGCTCACCAGACAGGGGGGACTATGGCTACACCTTC. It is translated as CASSPDRGDYGYTF.